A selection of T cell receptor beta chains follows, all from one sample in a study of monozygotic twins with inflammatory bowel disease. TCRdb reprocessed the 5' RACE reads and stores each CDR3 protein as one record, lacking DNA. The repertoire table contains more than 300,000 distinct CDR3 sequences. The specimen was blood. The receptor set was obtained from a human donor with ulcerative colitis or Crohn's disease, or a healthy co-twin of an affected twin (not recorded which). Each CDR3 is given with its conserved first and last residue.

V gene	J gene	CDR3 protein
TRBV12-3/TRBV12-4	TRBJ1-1	CASSFQGSNTEAFF
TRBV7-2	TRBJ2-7	CASSASGTSYEQYF
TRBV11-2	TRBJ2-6	CASSSWGGANVLTF
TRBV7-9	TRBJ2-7	CASTLVQKTGSAYEQYF
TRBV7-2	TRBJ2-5	CASSLFQGAETQYF
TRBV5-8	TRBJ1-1	CASTPRRENTEAFF
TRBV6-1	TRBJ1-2	CASSLRELPYGYTF
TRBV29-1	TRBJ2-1	CSVEGPGQDHYVYNEQFF
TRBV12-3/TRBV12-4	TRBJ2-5	CASSPSELETQYF
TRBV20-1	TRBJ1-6	CSARDHQVGGSSPLHF
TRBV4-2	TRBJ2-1	CASSQDTGFYNEQFF
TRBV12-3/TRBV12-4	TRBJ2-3	CASSLENTQYF
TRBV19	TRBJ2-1	CASSMAGSSYNEQFF
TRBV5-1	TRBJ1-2	CASSLTRTNPDGYTF
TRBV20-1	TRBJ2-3	CSQAGTSGGGGTDTQYF
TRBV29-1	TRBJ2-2	CSVGRSGETGELFF